These 10 T cell receptor beta chains share one sample of origin, sequenced in a study of blood T cell repertoires in COVID-19. The assay was immunoSEQ multiplex PCR, and TCRdb's table has in-frame clones only and misses some. The data hold 200,000 to 300,000 clones, with approximately 86% observed a single time. The sequencing input was PBMCs or T cells enriched from blood (not recorded which). Source of these receptors: a woman under 30 who had recovered from COVID-19.

The chain joins TRBV28 to TRBJ1-2; D unclear. Trimming took off 2 bases at V and 8 bases at J, with 15 bases between the two ends. The CDR3 runs to 14 residues. Germline V gene sequence: CDR1 MDHEN, CDR2 SYDVKM. The CDR3, as DNA: TGTGCCAGCAGTTTACTTGAGGGCAGAAGGGGCTACACCTTC. Its protein is CASSLLEGRRGYTF.

CDR3 protein: CASSSRRTSGNTIYF. The CDR3 DNA reads TGTGCCAGCAGCTCAAGGCGGACTTCTGGAAACACCATATATTTT. The chain uses TRBV13 and TRBJ1-3, with no clear D. V gave up 4 bases and J gave up 1 base, with 11 bases separating them. Germline V gives CDR1 PRHDT, CDR2 FYEKMQ (reference sequence). The CDR3 loop spans 15 amino acids.

The CDR3 bases are TGTGCCAGCAGTTCGACAGGGGATAGCAATCAGCCCCAGCATTTT. Translation: CASSSTGDSNQPQHF. V usage is TRBV28 and J usage is TRBJ1-5; 8 bases align to TRBD1. The CDR3 is 15 amino acids. The V segment lost 4 bases and the J segment 0 bases; nucleotides outside the gene matches: 2. CDR1 and CDR2 (germline): MDHEN, SYDVKM.

The genes are TRBV12-1 and TRBJ2-5; the table's D gene call, TRBD1, was not cross checked with the DNA. TRBV12-1 represents a pseudogene. The CDR3 has 17 amino acids. This CDR3 is CASNPPGQAQRGETQYF. For the CDR3, the DNA is TGTGCCAGCAACCCACCCGGACAGGCGCAACGGGGAGAGACCCAGTACTTC.

The count of this clone is one. The chain couples TRBV18 to TRBJ2-2; 7 bases match TRBD2. The CDR3 runs to 14 residues. V gave up 4 bases and J gave up 6 bases; unmatched junction bases: 5. Germline loops: CDR1 KGHSH, CDR2 LQKENI. The CDR3 DNA sequence: TGTGCCAGCTCACAGCGGGAAGAATCCGGGGAGCTGTTTTTT. This translates into CASSQREESGELFF.

This chain's CDR3 is CASSTRVGPGNTIYF. The CDR3 DNA is TGTGCCAGCAGCACCCGAGTGGGGCCTGGAAACACCATATATTTT. V and J are TRBV3-1 (or the pseudogene TRBV3-2) and TRBJ1-3; tentatively, D is TRBD1 (5 bases). V was trimmed by 5 bases and J by 2 bases, leaving 13 bases between them. The CDR3 has 15 amino acids. The germline V gene has CDR1 LGHDT and CDR2 YNNKEL (reference sequence).

The chain links TRBV9 to TRBJ1-1, with D perhaps matching TRBD1 (5 bases). The V gene's germline CDR1 is SGDLS and CDR2 YYNGEE. The CDR3 has 14 residues. V lost 0 bases and J 3 bases, leaving 9 bases between the germline ends. The CDR3 region is CASSVGGADTEAFF. CDR3 nucleotide sequence: TGTGCCAGCAGCGTAGGGGGCGCGGACACTGAAGCTTTCTTT.

The chain combines TRBV7-2 with TRBJ2-7; the match to TRBD2 covers 14 bases. V shed 3 bases, J shed 13 bases, and the junction held 11 bases outside the gene matches. Germline lookup yields CDR1 SGHTA and CDR2 FQGNSA. CDR3 length equals 15 residues. In DNA, the CDR3 is TGTGCCAGCAGCTTTCCGGGACTAGCGGGAGTCGGTAAATACTTC. It translates to CASSFPGLAGVGKYF.

The chain carries TRBV10-3 and TRBJ2-7, with D possibly matching TRBD1 (6 bases). V was shortened by 3 bases and J by 1 base, with 16 bases between the two germline ends. The germline CDR1 and CDR2 sequences are ENHRY and SYGVKD. The length of the CDR3 is 16 residues. The CDR3 sequence: CAISDNIQTGSYEQYF. The CDR3 region has the DNA TGTGCCATCAGTGATAATATCCAAACAGGGTCCTACGAGCAGTACTTC.

This chain connects TRBV18 to TRBJ2-7; D ambiguous. Trimming took off 4 bases at V and 7 bases at J, with 14 bases between the two ends. The CDR3 consists of 13 residues. The germline CDR1 and CDR2 sequences are KGHSH and LQKENI. CDR3 nucleotide sequence: TGTGCCAGCTCACTATGGTACGGAGAGGAGCAGTACTTC. It specifies CASSLWYGEEQYF.